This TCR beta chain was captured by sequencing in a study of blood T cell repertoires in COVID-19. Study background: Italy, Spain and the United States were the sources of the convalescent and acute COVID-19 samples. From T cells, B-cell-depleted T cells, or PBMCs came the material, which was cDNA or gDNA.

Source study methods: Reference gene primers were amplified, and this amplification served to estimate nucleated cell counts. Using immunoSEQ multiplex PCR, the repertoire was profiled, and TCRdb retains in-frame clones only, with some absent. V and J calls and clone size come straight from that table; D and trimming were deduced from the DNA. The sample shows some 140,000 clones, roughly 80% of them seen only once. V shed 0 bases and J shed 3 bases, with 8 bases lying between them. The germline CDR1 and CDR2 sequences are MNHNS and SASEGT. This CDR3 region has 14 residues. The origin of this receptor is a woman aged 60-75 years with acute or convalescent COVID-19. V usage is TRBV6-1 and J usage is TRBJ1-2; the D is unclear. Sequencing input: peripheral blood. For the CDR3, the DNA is TGTGCCAGCAGTGAAGCGGGAGGGTACTATGGCTACACCTTC. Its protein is CASSEAGGYYGYTF.